The 14 T cell receptor beta chains below were found in one sample sequenced in a study of Graves' ophthalmopathy and Graves' hyperthyroidism. TCR beta CDR3 regions were amplified from RNA transcripts. HTBI-primed first-round RT-PCR preceded second-round multiplex PCR. Using its own MiXCR run on the multiplex PCR reads, TCRdb lists one record per CDR3 protein. Altogether 1 million to 1.3 million distinct CDR3 sequences are present, 36% being singletons, with the ten largest covering 11%. Sequencing was carried out using peripheral blood or thyroid tissue (not recorded which). The receptors here all came from an adult man with Graves' hyperthyroidism.

There are a few counts of this clonotype. The chain joins TRBV11-2 to TRBJ2-2; D could derive from TRBD1 or TRBD2 (5 bases each). The CDR3 loop spans 17 amino acids. V dropped 11 bases and J dropped 0 bases, with 22 bases sitting between them. Germline loops: CDR1 SGHAT, CDR2 FQNNGV. The CDR3 protein is CAGRRGAKQPNTGELFF. For the CDR3, the DNA is TGTGCCGGGAGACGTGGGGCCAAGCAACCGAACACCGGGGAGCTGTTTTTT.

This clonotype was recorded at least ten times. V and J are TRBV9 and TRBJ1-5; D gene unclear. The ends were cut back, 0 bases at V and 4 bases at J, with 11 bases in the middle. The germline CDR1 and CDR2 sequences are SGDLS and YYNGEE. This CDR3 spans 15 amino acids. The CDR3: CASSVGGSANQPQHF. DNA of the CDR3: TGTGCCAGCAGCGTAGGAGGTTCGGCGAATCAGCCCCAGCATTTT.

This clonotype occurred many times. The rearrangement links TRBV7-6 to TRBJ2-5; D unresolved. The CDR3 length is 15 residues. V gave up 5 bases and J gave up 5 bases, with 18 bases separating them. CDR1 is SGHVS, CDR2 FNYEAQ, per germline. CDR3 residues: CASSPSETYKETQYF. CDR3 DNA: TGTGCCAGCAGCCCTAGTGAGACTTACAAGGAGACCCAGTACTTC.

This clonotype occurred many times. The V gene is TRBV5-1, the J gene TRBJ2-7; 8 nucleotides align to TRBD1. Germline CDR1 SGHRS, CDR2 YFSETQ. V was clipped by 0 bases and J by 4 bases; unmatched bases: 6. The CDR3 covers 15 residues. This chain's CDR3 is CASSLVDRGRYEQYF. The CDR3 nucleotides read TGCGCCAGCAGCTTGGTTGACAGGGGTCGGTACGAGCAGTACTTC.

The sample holds a few counts of this clonotype. One junction end disagrees with the germline gene, perhaps due to a read error. The chain has TRBV12-3 or TRBV12-4 and TRBJ1-5; unclear D gene. The CDR3 extends over 15 amino acids. In nucleotides, the CDR3 is TGTGCCAACAGTTACAACGATCCCAATCGTCAGCCCCAGCATTTT. This translates into CANSYNDPNRQPQHF.

The CDR3 protein is CASSSLAGGNEQFF. The CDR3 bases are TGTGCCAGCAGCTCACTAGCGGGAGGTAATGAGCAGTTCTTC. The chain uses TRBV7-3 and TRBJ2-1; 12 bases fit TRBD2. The CDR3 is 14 residues long. Per the germline V gene, CDR1 is SGHTA and CDR2 is FQGTGA. The J segment lost 7 bases and the V segment lost 4 bases, leaving 2 bases of the junction unmatched. Variable domain in full (rest from reference TRBV7-3 and TRBJ2-1): GAGVSQTPSNKVTEKGKYVELRCDPISGHTALYWYRQSLGQGPEFLIYFQGTGAADDSGLPNDRFFAVRPEGSVSTLKIQRTERGDSAVYLCASSSLAGGNEQFFGPGTRLTVL.

The sample holds one count of this clonotype. This sequence joins TRBV6-2 or TRBV6-3 and TRBJ2-7; D possibly corresponds to TRBD2 (5 bases). V shed 2 bases and J shed 4 bases, with 15 bases lying between them. CDR1 is MNHEY and CDR2 is SVGEGT in the germline V gene. CDR3 length: 15 amino acids. The CDR3 spells CASSYEGEGSYEQYF. The CDR3 nucleotides read TGTGCCAGCAGTTACGAGGGAGAAGGTTCGTACGAGCAGTACTTC.

This CDR3 is CSEGAGGVSGELFF. DNA of the CDR3: TGCAGTGAAGGGGCTGGGGGGGTGTCCGGGGAGCTGTTTTTT. The V and J genes are TRBV20-1 and TRBJ2-2, with 7 bases that match TRBD2. Germline CDR1 is DFQATT and CDR2 is SNEGSKA (reference sequence). The CDR3 runs to 14 residues. The junction had 11 bases not matched to a gene; V was cut back by 7 bases and J by 6 bases.

This clonotype was observed many times. The chain carries TRBV20-1 and TRBJ1-2, with D hard to call. Trimming removed 5 bases from V and 10 bases from J, with 14 bases in between. Germline values: CDR1 DFQATT, CDR2 SNEGSKA (reference sequence). The CDR3 length is 11 residues. The CDR3 protein is CSAFGPVVYTF. CDR3 DNA sequence: TGCAGTGCTTTCGGCCCGGTAGTCTACACCTTC.

A few counts support this clonotype. The gene calls are TRBV4-1 and TRBJ2-5; 12 nucleotides align to TRBD2. CDR1 and CDR2 (germline): MGHRA, YSYEKL. The V gene end was trimmed by 1 base and the J gene end by 5 bases; junction bases not matched to a gene: 5. The CDR3 is 16 amino acids. The DNA for the CDR3 is TGCGCCAGCAGCCAAGTCCGGGGACTAGCGGGCGAGACCCAGTACTTC. Protein: CASSQVRGLAGETQYF.

The chain employs TRBV7-9 and TRBJ1-2; the match to TRBD1 covers 12 bases. There are 16 residues in the CDR3. Unmatched junction bases numbered 11, after V lost 4 bases and J lost 8 bases. In germline, CDR1 is SEHNR, CDR2 FQNEAQ (reference sequence). CDR3 in DNA: TGTGCCAGCAGCTCCACGCGGGACAGGGGGCTTTGGGGCTACACCTTC. It specifies CASSSTRDRGLWGYTF.

The V and J genes are TRBV12-3 or TRBV12-4 and TRBJ1-4, with 8 positions matching TRBD1. This CDR3 comprises 15 residues. V was clipped by 5 bases and J by 8 bases; unmatched bases: 10. CDR3 amino acids: CASSHDRGGIEKLFF. The CDR3 nucleotides read TGTGCCAGCAGTCACGACAGGGGTGGGATAGAAAAACTGTTTTTT.

This clonotype was observed a handful of times. The chain uses TRBV24-1 and TRBJ2-2; perhaps TRBD2 as D (5 bases). The V gene's germline CDR1 is KGHDR and CDR2 SFDVKD. V gave up 5 bases and J gave up 2 bases, with 14 bases separating them. This CDR3 region has 16 residues. CDR3 sequence: CATSGYPGGNTGELFF. The DNA of the CDR3 is TGTGCCACCAGTGGGTATCCTGGAGGAAACACCGGGGAGCTGTTTTTT.

Points on this clonotype: A junction end diverges from the germline sequence, so it may reflect a read error. V and J are TRBV7-3 and TRBJ1-4; tentatively, D is TRBD1 (6 bases). Germline V CDR1 and CDR2: SGHTA, FQGTGA. The CDR3 contains 13 residues. The CDR3 coding sequence is TGTGCCAGCAGAGCTAGTTCGACAGGCAGACCTAATTTT. This gives the protein CASRASSTGRPNF. The variable domain in full, completed from reference TRBV7-3 and TRBJ1-4, reads GAGVSQTPSNKVTEKGKYVELRCDPISGHTALYWYRQSLGQGPEFLIYFQGTGAADDSGLPNDRFFAVRPEGSVSTLKIQRTERGDSAVYLCASRASSTGRPNFGSGTQLSVL.